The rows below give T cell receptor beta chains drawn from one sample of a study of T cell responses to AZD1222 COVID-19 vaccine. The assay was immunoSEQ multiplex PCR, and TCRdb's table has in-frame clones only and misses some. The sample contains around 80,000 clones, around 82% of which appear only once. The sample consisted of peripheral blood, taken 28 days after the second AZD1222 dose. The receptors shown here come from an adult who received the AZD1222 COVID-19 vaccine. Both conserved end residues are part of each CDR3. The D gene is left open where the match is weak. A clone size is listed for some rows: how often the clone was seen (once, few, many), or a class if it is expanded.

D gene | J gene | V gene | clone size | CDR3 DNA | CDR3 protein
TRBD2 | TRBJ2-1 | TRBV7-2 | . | TGTGCCAGCAGCTACGGACCCGGGGGGGTTGAGTTCTTC | CASSYGPGGVEFF
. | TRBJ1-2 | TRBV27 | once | TGTGCCAGCAGTTTGGGACGGACTCGGGGCTACACCTTC | CASSLGRTRGYTF
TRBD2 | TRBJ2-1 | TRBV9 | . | TGTGCCAGCAGCGCAAAGACGGGACTAGCGGGCAATGAGCAGTTCTTC | CASSAKTGLAGNEQFF
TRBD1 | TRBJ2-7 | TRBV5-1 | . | TGCGCCAGCAGCCCTGGACAGGGGATCACCTACGAGCAGTACTTC | CASSPGQGITYEQYF
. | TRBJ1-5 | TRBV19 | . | TGTGCCAGTAGTATATTAGGGGTCAATCAGCCCCAGCATTTT | CASSILGVNQPQHF
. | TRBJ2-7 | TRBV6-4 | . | TGTGCCGGGGCTAGGTATCAGGATTGCGAGCAGTACTTC | CAGARYQDCEQYF
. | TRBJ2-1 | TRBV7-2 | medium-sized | TGTGCCAGCAGCTTAGACAGTCACAATGAGCAGTTCTTC | CASSLDSHNEQFF
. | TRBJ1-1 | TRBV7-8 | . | TGTGCCAGCAGCTTAGTTCAGGGGCAGGGTGCTTTCTTT | CASSLVQGQGAFF
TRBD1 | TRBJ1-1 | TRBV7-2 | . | TGTGCCAGCAGCCCCGACAGGGGTGGCTCGAACACTGAAGCTTTCTTT | CASSPDRGGSNTEAFF
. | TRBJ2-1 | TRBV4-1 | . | TGCGCCAGCAGCCAACCTTTCATGAGGAGCTCCTACAATGAGCAGTTCTTC | CASSQPFMRSSYNEQFF
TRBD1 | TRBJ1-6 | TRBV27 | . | TGTGCCAGCAGTTCACCTCGACAGGGACGACTTTATAATTCACCCCTCCACTTT | CASSSPRQGRLYNSPLHF
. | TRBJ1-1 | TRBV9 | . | TGTGCCAGCAGCCTCAAAGCCCTAACCAGGGGAGACACTGAAGCTTTCTTT | CASSLKALTRGDTEAFF
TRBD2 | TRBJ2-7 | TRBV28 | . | TGTGCCAGCAGTCCCGCTAGCGGGAGGGCCTCCGAGCAGTACTTC | CASSPASGRASEQYF
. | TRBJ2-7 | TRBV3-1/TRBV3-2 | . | TGTGCCAGCAGCCCCACTCGGGGGGCCCTCTACGAGCAGTACTTC | CASSPTRGALYEQYF
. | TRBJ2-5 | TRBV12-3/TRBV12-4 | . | TGTGCCAGCAGCAAACCCAGGGCGGAGACCCAGTACTTC | CASSKPRAETQYF
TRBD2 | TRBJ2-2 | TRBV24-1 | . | TGTGCCACCAGTGATATAGGGAGGGACGCCGGGGAGCTGTTTTTT | CATSDIGRDAGELFF
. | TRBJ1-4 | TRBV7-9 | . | TGTGCCACCTCGGACGGTTTCATGCTGTTTTTT | CATSDGFMLFF
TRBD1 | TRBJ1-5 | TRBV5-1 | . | TGCGCCAGCAGTGAAGGACAGGGCAGTCAGCCCCAGCATTTT | CASSEGQGSQPQHF
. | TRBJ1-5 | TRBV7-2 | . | TGTGCCAGCAGCCGCGTCCCAACAGGCAATCAGCCCCAGCATTTT | CASSRVPTGNQPQHF
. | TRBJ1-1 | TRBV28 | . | TGTGCCAGCAGTTTAAGTCGGGCTAGCCTCCGGGGCACTGAAGCTTTCTTT | CASSLSRASLRGTEAFF
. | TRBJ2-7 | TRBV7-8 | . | TGTGCCAGCAGCGCACGCCGGGACCTCATGGGTGAGCAGTACTTC | CASSARRDLMGEQYF
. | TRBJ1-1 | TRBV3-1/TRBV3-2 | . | TGTGCCAGCAGCCAGGTTCCGAACACTGAAGCTTTCTTT | CASSQVPNTEAFF
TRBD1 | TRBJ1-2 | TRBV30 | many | TGTGCCTGGAGTGTACTCAGGACAGGGGGCTATGGCTACACCTTC | CAWSVLRTGGYGYTF
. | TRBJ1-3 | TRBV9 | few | TGTGCCAGCAGCCCCCCGGTGCTCCCACGCTCTGGAAACACCATATATTTT | CASSPPVLPRSGNTIYF
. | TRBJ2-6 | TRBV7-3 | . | TGTGCCAGCAGCTTAATGGTCAGGCTGGACTCTGGGGCCAACGTCCTGACTTTC | CASSLMVRLDSGANVLTF
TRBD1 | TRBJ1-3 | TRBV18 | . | TGTGCCAGCTCACGTGGACAGGCCCCCTCTGGAAACACCATATATTTT | CASSRGQAPSGNTIYF
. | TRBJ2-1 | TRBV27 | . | TGTGCCAGCAGTTACGAGACTAGTCTCGGATCGTTGGGGAATGAGCAGTTCTTC | CASSYETSLGSLGNEQFF
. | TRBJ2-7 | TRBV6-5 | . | TGTGCCAGCAGTTACGGCGGCGGGCTTCTTCCCTACGAGCAGTACTTC | CASSYGGGLLPYEQYF
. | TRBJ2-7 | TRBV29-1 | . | TGCAGCGTTGAAGGTTTAGGGGCCTACGAGCAGTACTTC | CSVEGLGAYEQYF
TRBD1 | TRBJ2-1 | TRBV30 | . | TGTGCCTGCACCCCGACAGGGCTTCCATTCAATGAGCAGTTCTTC | CACTPTGLPFNEQFF
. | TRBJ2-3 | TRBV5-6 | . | TGTGCCAGCAGTTCGGGTGGGCGCACAGATACGCAGTATTTT | CASSSGGRTDTQYF
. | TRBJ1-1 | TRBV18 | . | TGTGCCAGCTCACCACCAGCTGGCACCTCCTTGAGTGAAGCTTTCTTT | CASSPPAGTSLSEAFF
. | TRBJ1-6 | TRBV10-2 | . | TGCGCCAGCACCGGGACACCTGATAATTCACCCCTCCACTTT | CASTGTPDNSPLHF
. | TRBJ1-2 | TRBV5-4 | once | TGTGCCAGCAGCCAGTGGACAACTAACTATGGCTACACCTTC | CASSQWTTNYGYTF
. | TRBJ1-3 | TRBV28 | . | TGTGCCAGCAGTTTCGCACTGATAAACACCATATATTTT | CASSFALINTIYF
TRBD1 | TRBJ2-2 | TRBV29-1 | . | TGCAGCGTTACACCGGGACAGGGGGTCGGGAACACCGGGGAGCTGTTTTTT | CSVTPGQGVGNTGELFF
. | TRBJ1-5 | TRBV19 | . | TGTGCCAGTAGTATAATTAGTGGCAGTTGGAATCAGCCCCAGCATTTT | CASSIISGSWNQPQHF
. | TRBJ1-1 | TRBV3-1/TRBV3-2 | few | TGTGCCAGCAGCCACGTCAGGGTGGCTGACACTGAAGCTTTCTTT | CASSHVRVADTEAFF
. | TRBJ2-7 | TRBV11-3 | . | TGTGCCAGCAGCCCCAGGACGGGAGTGGGCGAGCAGTACTTC | CASSPRTGVGEQYF
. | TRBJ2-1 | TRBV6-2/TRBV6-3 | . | TGTGCCAGCAGTTATGGCGGCCCCCCCCGGGACAATGAGCAGTTCTTC | CASSYGGPPRDNEQFF
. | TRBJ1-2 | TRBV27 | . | TGTGCCAGCAGTTTGTTGCGTGGCGATGGCTACACCTTC | CASSLLRGDGYTF
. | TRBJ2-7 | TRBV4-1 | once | TGCGCCAGCAGCCAAGGATCACTCGGACCCTACGAGCAGTACTTC | CASSQGSLGPYEQYF
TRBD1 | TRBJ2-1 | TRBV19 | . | TGTGCCAGTAGTAACCACCAGGACAGGGGGTACAATGAGCAGTTCTTC | CASSNHQDRGYNEQFF
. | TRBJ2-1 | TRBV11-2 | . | TGTGCCAGCAGGACCTTGAGAGGCTACAATGAGCAGTTCTTC | CASRTLRGYNEQFF
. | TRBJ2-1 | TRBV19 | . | TGTGCCAGTAGTACGGGAGTGAACCTCAATGAGCAGTTCTTC | CASSTGVNLNEQFF
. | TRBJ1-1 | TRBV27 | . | TGTGCCAGCAGTTGGGCCCAGGGTGGGAGAACTGAAGCTTTCTTT | CASSWAQGGRTEAFF
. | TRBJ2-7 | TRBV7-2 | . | TGTGCCAGCAGCCCCACAGGAGATCCTCCCTACGAGCAGTACTTC | CASSPTGDPPYEQYF
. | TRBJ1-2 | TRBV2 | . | TGTGCCAGCCATCTGGGGGGGGACTATGGCTACACCTTC | CASHLGGDYGYTF